This record looks at one T cell receptor (beta chain) sequence and its context. The target antigen is unknown. The sample originates from a study of CXCR3-negative and CXCR3-positive naive CD8 T cells. Study outcomes and limitations: Naive cells positive for CXCR3 carried more hydrophobic TRB CDR3s than CXCR3-negative ones.

A CD45RO-CCR7+CD27+CD95- phenotype identified naive CD8+ T cells. All TRB cDNA libraries came from 5' RACE performed with UMI labels. TCRdb reprocessed the 5' RACE reads and keeps a single row for each CDR3 protein, giving no DNA. This table holds about 130,000 distinct CDR3 sequences. CDR1 and CDR2 from the germline V gene are SGDLS and YYNGEE. This CDR3 is 11 amino acids long. The chain combines TRBV9 with TRBJ2-1. This sequence originates from a human donor in good health. Some clones in this sample may be carry-over from other donors' samples. The sequenced sample consisted of naive CXCR3- CD8+ T cells from blood. Stated subset: CD45RO-CCR7+CD27+CD95- naive CD8+ T cells lacking CXCR3 (TNR3-). CDR3: CASSGDSEQFF.